The sequence of this TCR beta chain was determined in a study of CD8 T cells in ankylosing spondylitis. Study outcomes and limitations: According to the report, clones linked to the disease were significantly enriched in matched synovial fluid samples taken from ankylosing spondylitis patients.

To note about this clonotype: Its antigen is as yet unknown.

TCRdb re-called the 5' RACE reads with MiXCR, one entry per CDR3 protein. The sample lists 160,000 or so distinct CDR3 sequences; approximately 9% were seen once. This receptor was obtained from a female donor with ankylosing spondylitis or in good health (not recorded which). Sequenced: blood, either unsorted or a sorted T cell fraction (not recorded which).

The CDR3 sequence: CAQGTPNYGYTF. DNA for the CDR3: TGTGCCCAAGGGACGCCCAACTATGGCTACACCTTC. The chain uses TRBV2 and TRBJ1-2; perhaps TRBD1 as D (5 bases). Germline loops: CDR1 SNHLY, CDR2 FYNNEI. The CDR3 is 12 residues long. The V gene lost 11 bases and the J gene lost 2 bases, with 12 bases spanning the gap.